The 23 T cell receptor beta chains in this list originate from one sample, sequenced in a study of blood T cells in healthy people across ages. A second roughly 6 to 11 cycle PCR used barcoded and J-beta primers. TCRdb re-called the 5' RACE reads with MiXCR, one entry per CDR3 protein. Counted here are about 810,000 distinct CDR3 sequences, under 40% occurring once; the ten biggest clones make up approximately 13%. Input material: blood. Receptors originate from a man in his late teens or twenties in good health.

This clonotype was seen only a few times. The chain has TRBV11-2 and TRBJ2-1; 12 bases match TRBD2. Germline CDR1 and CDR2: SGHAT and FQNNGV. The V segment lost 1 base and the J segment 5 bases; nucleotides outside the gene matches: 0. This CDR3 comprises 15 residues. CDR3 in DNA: TGTGCCAGCAGCTTAGCTAGCGGGGGGGACAATGAGCAGTTCTTC. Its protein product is CASSLASGGDNEQFF.

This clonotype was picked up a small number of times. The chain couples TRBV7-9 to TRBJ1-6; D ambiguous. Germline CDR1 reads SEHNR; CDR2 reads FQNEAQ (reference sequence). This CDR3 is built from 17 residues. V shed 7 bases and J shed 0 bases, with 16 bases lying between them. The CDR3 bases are TGTGCCAGCACCCCCCTTAGCCCCAGCTCCTATAATTCACCCCTCCACTTT. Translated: CASTPLSPSSYNSPLHF.

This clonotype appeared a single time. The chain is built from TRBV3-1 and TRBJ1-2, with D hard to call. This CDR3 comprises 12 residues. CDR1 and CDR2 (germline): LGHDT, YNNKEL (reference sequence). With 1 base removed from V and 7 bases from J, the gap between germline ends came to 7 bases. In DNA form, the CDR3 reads TGTGCCAGCAGCCAAGTTCGGGGTGGCTACACCTTC. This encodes CASSQVRGGYTF.

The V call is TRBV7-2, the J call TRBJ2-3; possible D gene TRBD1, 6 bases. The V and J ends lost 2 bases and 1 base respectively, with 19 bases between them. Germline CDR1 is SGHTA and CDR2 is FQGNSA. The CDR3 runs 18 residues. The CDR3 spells CASSLNKFWDKGTDTQYF. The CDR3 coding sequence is TGTGCCAGCAGCTTAAATAAGTTCTGGGACAAGGGCACAGATACGCAGTATTTT.

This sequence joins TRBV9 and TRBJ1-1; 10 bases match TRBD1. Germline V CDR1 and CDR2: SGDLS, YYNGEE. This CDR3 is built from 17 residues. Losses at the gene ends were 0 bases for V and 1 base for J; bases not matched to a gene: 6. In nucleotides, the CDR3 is TGTGCCAGCAGCGTAGTCGGGACAGGGGCTTCGAACACTGAAGCTTTCTTT. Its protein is CASSVVGTGASNTEAFF. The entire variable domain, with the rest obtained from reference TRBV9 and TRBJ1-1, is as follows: DSGVTQTPKHLITATGQRVTLRCSPRSGDLSVYWYQQSLDQGLQFLIQYYNGEERAKGNILERFSAQQFPDLHSELNLSSLELGDSALYFCASSVVGTGASNTEAFFGQGTRLTVV.

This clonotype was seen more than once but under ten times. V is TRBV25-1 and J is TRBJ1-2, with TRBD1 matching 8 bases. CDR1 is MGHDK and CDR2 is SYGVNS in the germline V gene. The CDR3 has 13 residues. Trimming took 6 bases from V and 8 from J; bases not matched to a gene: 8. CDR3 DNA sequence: TGTGCCAGCAGAGGAGGGGACAGGCGCGGCTACACCTTC. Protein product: CASRGGDRRGYTF.

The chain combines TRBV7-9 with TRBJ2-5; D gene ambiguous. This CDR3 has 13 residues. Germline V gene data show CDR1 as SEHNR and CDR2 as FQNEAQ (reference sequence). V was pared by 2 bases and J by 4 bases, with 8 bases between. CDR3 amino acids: CASSLNYPETQYF. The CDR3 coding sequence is TGTGCCAGCAGCTTAAACTACCCAGAGACCCAGTACTTC.

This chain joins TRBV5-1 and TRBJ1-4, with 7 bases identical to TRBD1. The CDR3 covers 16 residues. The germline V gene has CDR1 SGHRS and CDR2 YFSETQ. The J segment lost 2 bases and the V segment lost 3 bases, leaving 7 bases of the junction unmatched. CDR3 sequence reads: CASSYTGAVTNEKLFF. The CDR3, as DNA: TGCGCCAGCAGCTACACAGGGGCGGTGACTAATGAAAAACTGTTTTTT.

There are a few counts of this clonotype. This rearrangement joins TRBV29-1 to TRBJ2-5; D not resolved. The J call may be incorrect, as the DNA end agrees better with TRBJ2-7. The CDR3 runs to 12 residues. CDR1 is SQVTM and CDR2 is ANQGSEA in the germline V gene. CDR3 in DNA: TGCAGCGTGTCCGGTAGGGTTTACGAGCAGTACTTC. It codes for CSVSGRVYEQYF.

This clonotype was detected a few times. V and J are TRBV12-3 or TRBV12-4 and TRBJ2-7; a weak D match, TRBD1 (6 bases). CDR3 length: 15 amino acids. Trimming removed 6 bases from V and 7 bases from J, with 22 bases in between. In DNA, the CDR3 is TGTGCCAGCAGCTCACAGGGAACGTCTCGCAATGAGCAGTACTTC. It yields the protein CASSSQGTSRNEQYF.

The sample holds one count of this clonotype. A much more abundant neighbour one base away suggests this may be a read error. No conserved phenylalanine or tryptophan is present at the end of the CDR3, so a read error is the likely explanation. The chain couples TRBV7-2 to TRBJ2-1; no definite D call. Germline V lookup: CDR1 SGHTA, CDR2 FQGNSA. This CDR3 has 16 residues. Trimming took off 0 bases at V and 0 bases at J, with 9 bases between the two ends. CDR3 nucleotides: TGTGCCAGCAGCTTAGCTGGGCAGAGCTCCTACAATGAGCAGTTCTTA. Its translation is CASSLAGQSSYNEQFL.

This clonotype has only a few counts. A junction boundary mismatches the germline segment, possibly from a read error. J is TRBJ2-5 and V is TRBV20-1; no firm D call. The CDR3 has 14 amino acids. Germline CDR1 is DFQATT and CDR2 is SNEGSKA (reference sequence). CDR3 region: CSATPSASEEAQYF. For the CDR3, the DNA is TGCAGTGCTACCCCCTCCGCGAGTGAAGAGGCCCAGTACTTC.

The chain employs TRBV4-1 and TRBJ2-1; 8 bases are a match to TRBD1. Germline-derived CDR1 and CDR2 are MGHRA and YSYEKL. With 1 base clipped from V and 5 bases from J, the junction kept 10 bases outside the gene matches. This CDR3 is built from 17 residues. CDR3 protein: CASSQAIGQGRDNEQFF. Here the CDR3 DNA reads TGCGCCAGCAGCCAAGCAATTGGACAGGGTCGGGACAATGAGCAGTTCTTC.

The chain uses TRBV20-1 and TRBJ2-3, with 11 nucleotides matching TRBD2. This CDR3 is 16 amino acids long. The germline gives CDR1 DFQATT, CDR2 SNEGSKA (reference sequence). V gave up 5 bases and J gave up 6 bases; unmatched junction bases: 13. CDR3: CSARPSASGRWDTQYF. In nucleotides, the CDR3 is TGCAGTGCTCGCCCCTCGGCTAGCGGGAGGTGGGATACGCAGTATTTT.

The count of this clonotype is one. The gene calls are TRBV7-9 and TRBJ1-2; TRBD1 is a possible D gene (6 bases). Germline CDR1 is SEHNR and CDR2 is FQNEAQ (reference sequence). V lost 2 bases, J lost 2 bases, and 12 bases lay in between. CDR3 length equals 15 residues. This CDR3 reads CASSLIEGGNYGYTF. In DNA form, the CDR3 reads TGTGCCAGCAGCTTAATCGAGGGGGGGAACTATGGCTACACCTTC.

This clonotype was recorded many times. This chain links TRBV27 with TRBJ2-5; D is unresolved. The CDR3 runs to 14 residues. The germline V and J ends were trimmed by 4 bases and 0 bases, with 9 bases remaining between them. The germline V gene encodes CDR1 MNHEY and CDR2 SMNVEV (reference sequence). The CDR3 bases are TGTGCCAGCAGTTACAGATATAACCAAGAGACCCAGTACTTC. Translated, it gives CASSYRYNQETQYF.

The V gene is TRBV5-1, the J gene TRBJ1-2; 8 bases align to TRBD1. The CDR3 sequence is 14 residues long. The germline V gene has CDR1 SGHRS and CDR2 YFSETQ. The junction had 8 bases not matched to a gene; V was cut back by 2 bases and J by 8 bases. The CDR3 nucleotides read TGCGCCAGCAGCTTCACCCAGGGGGCCGGAGGCTACACCTTC. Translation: CASSFTQGAGGYTF.

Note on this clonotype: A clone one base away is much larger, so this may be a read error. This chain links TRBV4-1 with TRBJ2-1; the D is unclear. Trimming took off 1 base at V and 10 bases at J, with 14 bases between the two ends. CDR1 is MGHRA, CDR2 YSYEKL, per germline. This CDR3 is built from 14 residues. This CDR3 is CASSQVMGSYEQFF. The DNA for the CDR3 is TGCGCCAGCAGCCAAGTGATGGGCTCCTACGAGCAGTTCTTC.

The CDR3 loop reads CASSLDADSTDTQYF. In nucleotides, the CDR3 is TGTGCCAGCAGCTTAGATGCGGATTCCACAGATACGCAGTATTTT. This rearrangement joins TRBV7-2 to TRBJ2-3; D is undetermined. V was cut by 1 base and J by 2 bases, with 10 bases left in between. Per germline, CDR1 SGHTA and CDR2 FQGNSA. The CDR3 contains 15 residues.

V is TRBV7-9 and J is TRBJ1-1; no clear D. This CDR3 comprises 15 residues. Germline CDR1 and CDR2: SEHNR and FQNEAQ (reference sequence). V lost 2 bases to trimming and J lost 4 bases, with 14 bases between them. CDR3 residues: CASSLPPATITEAFF. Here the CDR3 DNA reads TGTGCCAGCAGCTTACCCCCTGCCACAATCACTGAAGCTTTCTTT.

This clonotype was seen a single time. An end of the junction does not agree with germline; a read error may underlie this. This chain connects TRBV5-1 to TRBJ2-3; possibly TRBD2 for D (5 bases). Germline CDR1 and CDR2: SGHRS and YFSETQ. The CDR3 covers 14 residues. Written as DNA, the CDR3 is TGCGCCGGCAGCCTATCTAGCCTCACAGATACGCAGTATTTT. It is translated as CAGSLSSLTDTQYF.

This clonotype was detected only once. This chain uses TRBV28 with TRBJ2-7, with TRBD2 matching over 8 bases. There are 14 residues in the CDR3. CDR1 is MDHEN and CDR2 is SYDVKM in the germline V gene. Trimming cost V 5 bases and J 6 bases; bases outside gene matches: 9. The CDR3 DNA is TGTGCCAGCAGTCCGAGCGGGAGAAGGGGCGAGCAGTACTTC. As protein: CASSPSGRRGEQYF.

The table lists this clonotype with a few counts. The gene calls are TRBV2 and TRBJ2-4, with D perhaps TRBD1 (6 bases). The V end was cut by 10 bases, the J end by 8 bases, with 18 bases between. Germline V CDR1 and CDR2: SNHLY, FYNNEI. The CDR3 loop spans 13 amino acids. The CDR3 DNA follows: TGTGCCACCTCAGGGGACATAGGGGACATTCAGTACTTC. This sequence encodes CATSGDIGDIQYF.